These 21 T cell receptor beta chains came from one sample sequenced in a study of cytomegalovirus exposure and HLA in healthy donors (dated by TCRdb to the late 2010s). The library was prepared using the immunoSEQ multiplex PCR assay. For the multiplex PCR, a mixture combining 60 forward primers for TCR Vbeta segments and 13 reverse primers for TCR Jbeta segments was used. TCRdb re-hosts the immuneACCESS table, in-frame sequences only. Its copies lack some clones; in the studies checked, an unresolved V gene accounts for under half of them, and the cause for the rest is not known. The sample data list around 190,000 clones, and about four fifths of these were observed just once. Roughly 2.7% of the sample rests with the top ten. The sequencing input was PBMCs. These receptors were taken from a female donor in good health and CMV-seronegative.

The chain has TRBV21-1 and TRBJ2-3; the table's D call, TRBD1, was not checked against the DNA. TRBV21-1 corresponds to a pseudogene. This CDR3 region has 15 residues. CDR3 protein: CASSTRTGTFDTQYF. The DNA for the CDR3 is TGTGCCAGCAGCACCCGGACAGGGACGTTTGATACGCAGTATTTT.

The CDR3, as DNA: TGTGCCAGCAGTCCCCAGGGGATTGGCAATCAGCCCCAGCATTTT. As protein: CASSPQGIGNQPQHF. The chain has TRBV6-5 and TRBJ1-5, with a tentative D call TRBD1 (6 bases). Germline lookup yields CDR1 MNHEY and CDR2 SVGAGI. The CDR3 sequence is 15 residues long. Trimming took off 5 bases at V and 2 bases at J, with 13 bases between the two ends.

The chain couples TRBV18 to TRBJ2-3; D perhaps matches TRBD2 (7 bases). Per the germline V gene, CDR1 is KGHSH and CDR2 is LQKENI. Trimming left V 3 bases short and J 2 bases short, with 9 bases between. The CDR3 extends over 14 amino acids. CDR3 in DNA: TGTGCCAGCTCACCGGCGGGGGCCACAGATACGCAGTATTTT. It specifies CASSPAGATDTQYF.

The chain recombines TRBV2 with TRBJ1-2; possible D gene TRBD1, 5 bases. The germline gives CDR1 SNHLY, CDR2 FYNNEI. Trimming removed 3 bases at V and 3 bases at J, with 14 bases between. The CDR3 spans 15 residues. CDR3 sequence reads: CASSDVGGFDYGYTF. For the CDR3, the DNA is TGTGCCAGCAGTGATGTTGGGGGGTTCGACTATGGCTACACCTTC.

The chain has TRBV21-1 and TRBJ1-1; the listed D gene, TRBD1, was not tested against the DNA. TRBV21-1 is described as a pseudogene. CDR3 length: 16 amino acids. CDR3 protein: CASSKEDGDRNTEAFF. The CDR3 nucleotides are TGTGCCAGCAGCAAGGAGGATGGGGACAGAAACACTGAAGCTTTCTTT.

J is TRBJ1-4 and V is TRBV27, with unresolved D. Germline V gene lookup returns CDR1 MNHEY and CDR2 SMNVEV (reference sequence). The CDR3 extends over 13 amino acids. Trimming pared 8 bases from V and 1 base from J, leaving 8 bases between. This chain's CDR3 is CASGRGTNEKLFF. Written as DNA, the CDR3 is TGTGCCAGCGGAAGAGGAACTAATGAAAAACTGTTTTTT.

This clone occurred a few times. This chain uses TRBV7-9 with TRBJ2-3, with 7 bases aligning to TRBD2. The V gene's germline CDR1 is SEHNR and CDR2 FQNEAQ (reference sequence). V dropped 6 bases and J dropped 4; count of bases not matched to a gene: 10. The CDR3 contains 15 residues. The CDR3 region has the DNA TGTGCCAGCAGAAATTCTCGCGGGAGATCAGATACGCAGTATTTT. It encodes CASRNSRGRSDTQYF.

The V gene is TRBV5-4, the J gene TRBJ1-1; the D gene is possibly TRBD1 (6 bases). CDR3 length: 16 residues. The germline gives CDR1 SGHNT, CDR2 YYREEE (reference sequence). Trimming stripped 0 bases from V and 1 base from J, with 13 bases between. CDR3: CASSLDWGLGNTEAFF. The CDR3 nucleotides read TGTGCCAGCAGCTTGGATTGGGGGCTGGGGAACACTGAAGCTTTCTTT.

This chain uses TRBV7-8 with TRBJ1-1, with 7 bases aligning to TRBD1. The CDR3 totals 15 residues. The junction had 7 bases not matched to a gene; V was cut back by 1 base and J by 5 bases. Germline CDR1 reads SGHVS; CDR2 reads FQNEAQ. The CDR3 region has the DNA TGTGCCAGCAGCTTAGGGCGGGCAGGGGGGACTGAAGCTTTCTTT. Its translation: CASSLGRAGGTEAFF.

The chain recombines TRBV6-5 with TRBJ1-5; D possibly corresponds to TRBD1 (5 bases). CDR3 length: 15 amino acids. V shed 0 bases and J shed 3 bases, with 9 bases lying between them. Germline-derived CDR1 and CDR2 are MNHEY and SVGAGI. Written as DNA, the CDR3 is TGTGCCAGCAGTTACTCGGGGCAGTCCAATCAGCCCCAGCATTTT. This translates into CASSYSGQSNQPQHF.

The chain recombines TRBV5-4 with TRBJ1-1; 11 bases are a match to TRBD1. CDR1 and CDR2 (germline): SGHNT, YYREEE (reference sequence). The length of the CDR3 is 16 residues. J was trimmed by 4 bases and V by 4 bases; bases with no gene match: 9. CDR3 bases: TGTGCCAGCAGCAGAAGGACAGGGGGCGGCAGCACTGAAGCTTTCTTT. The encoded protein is CASSRRTGGGSTEAFF.

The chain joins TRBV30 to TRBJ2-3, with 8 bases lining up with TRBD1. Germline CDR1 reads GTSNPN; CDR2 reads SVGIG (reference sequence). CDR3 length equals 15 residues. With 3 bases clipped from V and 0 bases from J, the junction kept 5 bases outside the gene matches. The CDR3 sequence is CAWSTGQGSTDTQYF. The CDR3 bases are TGTGCCTGGAGCACCGGACAGGGAAGCACAGATACGCAGTATTTT.

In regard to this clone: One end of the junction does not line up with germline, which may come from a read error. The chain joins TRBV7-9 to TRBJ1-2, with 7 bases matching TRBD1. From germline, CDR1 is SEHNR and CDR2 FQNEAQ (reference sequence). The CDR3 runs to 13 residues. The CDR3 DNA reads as TGTTCCAGCAGCCGGGACAGTCACTATGGCTACACCTTC. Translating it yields CSSSRDSHYGYTF.

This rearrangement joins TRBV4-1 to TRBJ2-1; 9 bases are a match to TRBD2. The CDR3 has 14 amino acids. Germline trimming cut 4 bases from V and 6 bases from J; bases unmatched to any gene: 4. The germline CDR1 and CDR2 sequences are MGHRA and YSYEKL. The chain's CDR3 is CASSLAGDLNEQFF. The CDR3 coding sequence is TGCGCCAGCAGCCTAGCGGGGGACCTCAATGAGCAGTTCTTC.

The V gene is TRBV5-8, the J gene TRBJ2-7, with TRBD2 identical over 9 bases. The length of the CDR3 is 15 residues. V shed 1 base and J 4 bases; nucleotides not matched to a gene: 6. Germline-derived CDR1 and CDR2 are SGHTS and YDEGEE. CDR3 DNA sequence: TGTGCCAGCAGCTTGTATCCTAGCGGGAAGTACGAGCAGTACTTC. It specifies CASSLYPSGKYEQYF.

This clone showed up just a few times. In DNA, the CDR3 is TGTGCTAGTGGTTTGGGACAGGCGCCTGGAAACACCATATATTTT. It yields the protein CASGLGQAPGNTIYF. The chain links TRBV12-5 to TRBJ1-3; the D gene is possibly TRBD1 (6 bases). Germline-derived CDR1 and CDR2 are LGHNT and FRNRAP. The V end was cut by 1 base, the J end by 2 bases, with 9 bases between. This CDR3 region has 15 residues.

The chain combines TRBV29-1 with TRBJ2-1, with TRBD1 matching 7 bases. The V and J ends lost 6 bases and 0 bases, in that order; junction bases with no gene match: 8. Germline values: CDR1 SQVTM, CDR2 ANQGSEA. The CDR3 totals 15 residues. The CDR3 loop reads CSVGDSAYSYNEQFF. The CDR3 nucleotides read TGCAGCGTGGGGGACAGCGCCTACTCCTACAATGAGCAGTTCTTC.

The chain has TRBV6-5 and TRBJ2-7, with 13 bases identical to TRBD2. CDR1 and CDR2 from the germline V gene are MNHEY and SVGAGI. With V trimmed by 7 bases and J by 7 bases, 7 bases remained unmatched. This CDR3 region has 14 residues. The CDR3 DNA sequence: TGTGCCAGCACCACCGGGGGACTAGCGGGGGAGCAGTACTTC. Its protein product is CASTTGGLAGEQYF.

The CDR3 spells CASSLASAGGADTQYF. The CDR3 region has the DNA TGCGCCAGCAGCTTGGCCTCGGCGGGGGGAGCAGATACGCAGTATTTT. This chain links TRBV5-1 with TRBJ2-3; 8 bases fit TRBD2. CDR3 length: 16 amino acids. V lost 0 bases and J lost 4; bases outside the gene matches: 7. CDR1 SGHRS and CDR2 YFSETQ come from the germline V gene.

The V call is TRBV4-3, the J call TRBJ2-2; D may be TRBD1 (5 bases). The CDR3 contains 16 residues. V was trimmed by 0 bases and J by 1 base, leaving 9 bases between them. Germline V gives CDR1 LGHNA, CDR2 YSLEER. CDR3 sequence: CASSQEGLVNTGELFF. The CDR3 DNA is TGCGCCAGCAGCCAAGAGGGGCTTGTGAACACCGGGGAGCTGTTTTTT.

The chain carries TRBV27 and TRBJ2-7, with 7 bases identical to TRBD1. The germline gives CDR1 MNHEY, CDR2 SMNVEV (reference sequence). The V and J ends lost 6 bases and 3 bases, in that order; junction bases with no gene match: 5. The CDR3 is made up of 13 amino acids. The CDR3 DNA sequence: TGTGCCAGCAGCATGGGACAGTTCTACGAGCAGTACTTC. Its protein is CASSMGQFYEQYF.